This is a list of T cell receptor beta chains from one sample in a study of T cells after yellow fever vaccination. TCRdb called the 5' RACE reads again in MiXCR, with one record for every CDR3 protein. The sample lists about 350,000 distinct CDR3 sequences; about 4% were seen once. Source: PBMCs, taken 5 days after the yellow fever booster vaccination. The source is a man aged 18 to 35 who received the YFV17D yellow fever vaccine. The CDR3 runs from the conserved cysteine through the conserved F or W. The D gene is left open where the match is weak. For some rows the clone size is stated as once, few or many, or as a class when expanded; others skip it.

D	J	V	size	CDR3	DNA
TRBD1	TRBJ2-7	TRBV10-3	-	CAIRAGTGFYEQYF	TGTGCCATCAGGGCCGGGACAGGGTTTTACGAGCAGTACTTC
-	TRBJ1-1	TRBV12-3/TRBV12-4	many	CASSSTAMNTEAFF	TGTGCCAGCAGCTCAACAGCGATGAACACTGAAGCTTTCTTT
TRBD1	TRBJ1-4	TRBV6-1	-	CASSTGDFNEKLFF	TGTGCCAGCAGCACAGGGGATTTCAATGAAAAACTGTTTTTT
TRBD1	TRBJ1-2	TRBV24-1	few	CATSDWIGQGTGGYTF	TGTGCCACCAGTGATTGGATTGGACAGGGGACGGGTGGCTACACCTTC
TRBD1	TRBJ1-6	TRBV2	few	CASSVQGSSGGSPLHF	TGTGCCAGCAGTGTACAGGGGTCGTCGGGAGGGTCACCCCTCCACTTT
-	TRBJ2-3	TRBV6-5	few	CASSYRLITDTQYF	TGTGCCAGCAGTTACCGTTTGATCACAGATACGCAGTATTTT
-	TRBJ2-3	TRBV7-9	many	CASSVLSYTDTQYF	TGTGCCAGCAGCGTGCTCAGCTACACAGATACGCAGTATTTT
TRBD2	TRBJ2-1	TRBV19	few	CASSIKSGGQYNEQFF	TGTGCCAGTAGTATAAAGTCGGGGGGTCAATACAATGAGCAGTTCTTC
TRBD1	TRBJ2-7	TRBV20-1	-	CSATSDPGQGPYEQYF	TGCAGTGCTACGAGTGACCCGGGACAGGGTCCGTACGAGCAGTACTTC
-	TRBJ2-2	TRBV5-1	many	CASSLGHTNTGELFF	TGCGCCAGCAGCTTGGGACATACGAACACCGGGGAGCTGTTTTTT
-	TRBJ2-2	TRBV19	few	CASSISDRTGELFF	TGTGCCAGTAGTATTTCCGACAGGACCGGGGAGCTGTTTTTT
-	TRBJ2-4	TRBV5-4	many	CASSLMGISKNIQYF	TGTGCCAGCAGCTTAATGGGAATCTCCAAAAACATTCAGTACTTC
TRBD1	TRBJ2-3	TRBV5-1	few	CASSLTTGAGDTQYF	TGCGCCAGCAGCTTAACCACAGGGGCAGGAGATACGCAGTATTTT
-	TRBJ2-5	TRBV7-9	many	CASSPQGETQYF	TGTGCCAGCAGCCCACAGGGAGAGACCCAGTACTTC
-	TRBJ1-2	TRBV7-9	-	CASSFSSGLSGYTF	TGTGCCAGCAGCTTTAGCTCAGGATTGAGTGGCTACACCTTC